This T cell receptor (beta chain) stems from a study of Ad26.COV2.S vaccination and SARS-CoV-2 variants. The treatment here: some 20 received Ad26.COV2.S at low or high dose, single or two shots; a few received placebo; per-sample allocation not given. Specimen acquisition occurred on day 63 following the initial vaccine or placebo injection. Donation came from an adult in Boston who was aged 18-55 years. CDR1 is SNHLY and CDR2 is FYNNEI in the germline V gene. This CDR3 has 15 amino acids. V lost 4 bases to trimming and J lost 7 bases, with 14 bases between them. Profiling relied on immunoSEQ multiplex PCR, and the TCRdb table lists in-frame clones only, not all of them. The profile shows fewer than 400,000 clones, 89% of them singletons.

The sequence derives from a person aged 18-65 years who received the Ad26.COV2.S COVID-19 vaccine or a placebo. This chain connects TRBV2 to TRBJ1-6; no reliable D call. Specimen: peripheral blood, collected in a trial of Ad26.COV2.S vaccine versus placebo. The CDR3 nucleotides read TGTGCCAGCAGTGGGTCTTTTATGGGAAATTCACCCCTCCACTTT. Encoded protein: CASSGSFMGNSPLHF.